A single T cell receptor beta chain is shown here with its context. These data are taken from a study of T cell changes during pregnancy in multiple sclerosis. There are 15 residues in the CDR3. Germline V gives CDR1 LNHNV, CDR2 YYDKDF (reference sequence). Trimming took 0 bases from V and 6 from J, leaving 9 bases between them. Sequencing was performed with immunoSEQ multiplex PCR; in TCRdb, only in-frame clones are kept and a portion is missing. There are under 80,000 clones in the sample; about 93% occur only once, and more than 0.45% lies in the top ten. The V gene is TRBV15, the J gene TRBJ1-6; D is ambiguous. The clonotype comes from a female donor with multiple sclerosis, enrolled in a pregnancy study. Specimen: CD4+ T cells from peripheral blood mononuclear cells, collected in the second trimester of pregnancy. CDR3 sequence reads: CATSREIEGNSPLHF. The CDR3 bases are TGTGCCACCAGCAGAGAAATTGAGGGTAATTCACCCCTCCACTTT.